This TCR beta chain stems from a study of blood T cell repertoires in COVID-19. Study at large: The analysed material was cDNA or gDNA that came from T cells, B-cell-depleted T cells, or PBMCs.

V gave up 3 bases and J gave up 3 bases, with 9 bases separating them. CDR1 and CDR2 from the germline V gene are DFQATT and SNEGSKA (reference sequence). This CDR3 has 12 residues. Libraries were prepared by immunoSEQ multiplex PCR; TCRdb keeps only in-frame clonotypes and omits some of them. The sample carries some 250,000 clones, around 85% recorded once. The receptor comes from a woman between 50 and 59 years old who had recovered from COVID-19. The chain is built from TRBV20-1 and TRBJ2-7; D call uncertain. Sequenced material: PBMCs or T cells enriched from blood (not recorded which). CDR3 DNA: TGCAGTGCTAGTTTCGCGCACTACGAGCAGTACTTC. Translated: CSASFAHYEQYF.